Included here is one T cell receptor beta chain sequence, with context. Antigen: not known. V was shortened by 6 bases and J by 2 bases, with 13 bases between the two germline ends. This CDR3 contains 14 residues. This record comes from a study of CD8 T cells in ankylosing spondylitis. Study findings and constraints: One TCR beta motif, made up of eight highly homologous variants, appeared characteristic of ankylosing spondylitis blood. Reportedly, significant enrichment of disease-linked clones occurred in matched ankylosing spondylitis synovial fluid. Past research had described some motif variants in reactive arthritis synovial fluid and blood.

In TCRdb, the 5' RACE reads were re-called with MiXCR into one record per CDR3 protein. The table includes about 360,000 distinct CDR3 sequences, roughly 20% detected once. This receptor was taken from a male donor with ankylosing spondylitis or in good health (not recorded which). V usage is TRBV12-3 or TRBV12-4 and J usage is TRBJ2-5, with D perhaps TRBD1 (5 bases). The source material was blood, either unsorted or a sorted T cell fraction (not recorded which). The CDR3 spells CASSPSRTQETQYF. Here the CDR3 DNA reads TGTGCCAGCAGCCCTTCCCGGACACAAGAGACCCAGTACTTC.